The 3 T cell receptor beta chains given below trace back to one sample, sequenced in a study of T cells in Graves' hyperthyroidism and ophthalmopathy. Researchers amplified the TCR beta CDR3 regions from RNA transcripts. The HTBI set primed first-round TCR CDR3 RT-PCR. TCRdb re-derived calls from the multiplex PCR reads in MiXCR, one entry per CDR3 protein. The sample has about 180,000 distinct CDR3 sequences, over 15% seen once. Sequencing used blood. The receptors shown here come from a woman aged 45-59 years with Graves' hyperthyroidism.

This clonotype was counted ten times or more. The genes are TRBV12-3 or TRBV12-4 and TRBJ1-2; 8 bases align to TRBD1. CDR3 length: 13 residues. The J segment lost 3 bases and the V segment lost 5 bases, leaving 2 bases of the junction unmatched. In DNA form, the CDR3 reads TGTGCCAGCAGTGCACAGGGGGACTATGGCTACACCTTC. Translation gives CASSAQGDYGYTF.

This clonotype was counted many times. The chain employs TRBV5-1 and TRBJ2-3; D perhaps matches TRBD2 (5 bases). CDR3 size: 14 residues. Germline V gives CDR1 SGHRS, CDR2 YFSETQ. Trimming removed 6 bases at V and 6 bases at J, with 17 bases between. The CDR3 protein is CASTTGNSLDTQYF. As DNA, the CDR3 is TGCGCCAGCACGACCGGGAATTCTTTGGATACGCAGTATTTT.

This clonotype came up many times. The chain couples TRBV11-2 to TRBJ2-7; D unclear. Trimming removed 1 base from V and 2 bases from J, with 6 bases in between. Per the germline V gene, CDR1 is SGHAT and CDR2 is FQNNGV. The CDR3 consists of 13 residues. CDR3 region: CASSLAAPYEQYF. The CDR3 nucleotides are TGTGCCAGCAGCTTAGCAGCGCCCTACGAGCAGTACTTC.